Reported below is one TCR beta chain. It lacks a known antigen. Per-nucleotide qualities are absent, and no much larger clonotype sits a single base away. From the cysteine up to the phenylalanine, the CDR3 has a length of 16 residues. Here the CDR3 DNA is all that survives: 48 bases in frame from base 1. The junction shows trimming of 4 bases on V and 4 bases on J, and the gene matches do not reach 7 bases of it. The germline V gene sets CDR1 to SGHRS and CDR2 to YFSETQ. This specimen belongs to a study of blood T cell repertoires in COVID-19 (dated by TCRdb to 2018 to 2021). With respect to the entire study: Samples covering the acute and convalescent phases of COVID-19 were provided by collaborators in the United States, Italy and Spain. The material from the prospective study consisted of cDNA or gDNA derived from T cells, B-cell-depleted T cells, or PBMCs. Subjects who had been exposed to COVID-19, were actively infected with it, or had recovered from it provided the deeply sampled blood TCRbeta repertoires that made up the dataset. The repertoires were released in a freely available public database intended as a resource for research on the immune response to SARS-CoV-2. Samples came from the ongoing ImmuneRACE study (first 160 participants) plus 1,254 subjects from 6 global collaborators. A de-identified subject ID, COVID-19 status, age in years and sex were almost always included in the sample metadata. Where available, HLA class I and class II types were obtained from metadata supplied by the sample provider rather than from assay-based typing.

Paper-wide results and their limitations: The quantity of clinical and demographic metadata differed by source and by participant and was supplied without curation.

Each collaborating institution followed its own protocols to collect whole blood in K2EDTA tubes. For TCRbeta analysis, collaborators shipped samples as frozen whole blood, isolated PBMCs, or DNA extracted from either of those sample types. TCRbeta CDR3 regions were amplified from genomic DNA by means of the immunoSEQ Assay, a bias-controlled multiplex PCR. The published analysis was carried out like this. Nucleated cell counts per sample were estimated from amplification of reference gene primers within the assay. To quantify the absolute abundance of each unique TCRbeta CDR3 rearrangement, sequence reads were collapsed and filtered. For each sample, productive Simpson clonality was calculated by taking the square root of Simpson's diversity index across productive rearrangements. The source is immuneACCESS, and TCRdb retained only in-frame sequences with V and J called. Part of the clones is not carried over; for the studies checked, unresolved V genes explain less than half of this, and the remainder is unexplained. D and trimming were read from the DNA, whereas the V and J calls and clone size are those reported in that table. The sample table records about 19,000 clones; about 83% of these occur just once. Over 8.5% of the sample belongs to the ten largest clones.

Recombination joined TRBV5-1 with TRBJ2-5, with 13 central nucleotides matching TRBD2. This receptor was obtained from a human donor in a cohort sampled during active COVID-19. Specimen: peripheral blood. The base sequence is TGCGCCAGCAGCCCAGGACTAGCGGGAGTCCGAGAGACCCAGTACTTC. Its protein product is CASSPGLAGVRETQYF.